This paragraph covers one T cell receptor (beta chain) sequence. This sample also contains other DNA sequences that code for the same CDR3. The data derive from a study of cytomegalovirus exposure and HLA in healthy donors. The CDR3 is 13 amino acids. V lost 4 bases to trimming and J lost 2 bases, with 8 bases between them. Per the germline V gene, CDR1 is SNHLY and CDR2 is FYNNEI. The PCR made use of 60 Vbeta and 13 Jbeta primers. The method was immunoSEQ multiplex PCR; TCRdb's version includes in-frame clones alone and lacks a portion of them. The top ten clones hold 6.3% of a sample with some 170,000 clones, almost 80% of them seen once.

V usage is TRBV2 and J usage is TRBJ1-2, with a possible D match to TRBD1 (6 bases). The sample comprised PBMCs. The clonotype originates from a man aged 35-49 years in good health and CMV-seropositive. DNA for the CDR3: TGTGCCAGCAGTGCGGGACAAAACTATGGCTACACCTTC. It specifies CASSAGQNYGYTF.